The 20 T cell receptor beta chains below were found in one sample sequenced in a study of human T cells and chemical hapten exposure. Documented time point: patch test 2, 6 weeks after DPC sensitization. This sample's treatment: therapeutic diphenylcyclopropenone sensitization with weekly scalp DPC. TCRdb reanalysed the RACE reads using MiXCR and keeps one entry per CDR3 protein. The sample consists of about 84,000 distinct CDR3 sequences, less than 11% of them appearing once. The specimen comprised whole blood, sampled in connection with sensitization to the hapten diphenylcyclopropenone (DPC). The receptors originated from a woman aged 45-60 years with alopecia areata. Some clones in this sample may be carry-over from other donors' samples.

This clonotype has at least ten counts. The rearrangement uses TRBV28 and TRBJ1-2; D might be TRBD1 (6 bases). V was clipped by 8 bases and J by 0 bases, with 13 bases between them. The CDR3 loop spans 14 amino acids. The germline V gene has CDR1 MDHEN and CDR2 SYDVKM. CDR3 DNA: TGTGCCAGCCGGGGACACCTATCTAACTATGGCTACACCTTC. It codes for CASRGHLSNYGYTF.

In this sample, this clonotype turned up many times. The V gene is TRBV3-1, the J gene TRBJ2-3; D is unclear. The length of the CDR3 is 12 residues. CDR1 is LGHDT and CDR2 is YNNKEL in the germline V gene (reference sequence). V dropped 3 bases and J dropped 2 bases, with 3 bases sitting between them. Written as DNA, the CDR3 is TGTGCCAGCAGCCATCTCACAGATACGCAGTATTTT. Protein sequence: CASSHLTDTQYF.

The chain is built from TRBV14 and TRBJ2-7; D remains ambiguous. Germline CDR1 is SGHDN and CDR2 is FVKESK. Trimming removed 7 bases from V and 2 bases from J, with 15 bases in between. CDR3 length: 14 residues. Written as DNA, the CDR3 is TGTGCCAGCACTTCTCGTGGCCTTCCCTACGAGCAGTACTTC. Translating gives CASTSRGLPYEQYF.

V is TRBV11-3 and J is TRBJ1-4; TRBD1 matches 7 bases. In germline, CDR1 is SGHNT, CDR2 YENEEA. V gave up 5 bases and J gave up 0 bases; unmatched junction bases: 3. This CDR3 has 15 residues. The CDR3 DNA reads TGTGCCAGCAGCCGTACAGGGGCAACTAATGAAAAACTGTTTTTT. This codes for CASSRTGATNEKLFF.

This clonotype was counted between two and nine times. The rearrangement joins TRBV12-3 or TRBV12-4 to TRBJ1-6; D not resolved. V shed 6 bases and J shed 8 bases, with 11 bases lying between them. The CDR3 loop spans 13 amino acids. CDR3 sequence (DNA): TGTGCCAGCAGGCCGCGAGTTTATTCACCCCTCCACTTT. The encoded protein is CASRPRVYSPLHF.

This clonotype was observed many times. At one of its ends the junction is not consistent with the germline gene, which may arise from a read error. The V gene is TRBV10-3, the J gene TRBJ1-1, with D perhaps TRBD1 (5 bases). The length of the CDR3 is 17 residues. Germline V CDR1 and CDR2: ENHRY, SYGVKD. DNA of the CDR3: TGTGCCATCAGTGAGTCGAAAATTGGACCGGGGGAGGCCCGAAGGTTGTTT. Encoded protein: CAISESKIGPGEARRLF.

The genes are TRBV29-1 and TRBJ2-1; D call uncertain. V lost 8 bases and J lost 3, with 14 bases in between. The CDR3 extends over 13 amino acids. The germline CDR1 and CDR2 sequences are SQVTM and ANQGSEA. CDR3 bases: TGCAGCCACCTGAGGACGGGCTACAATGAGCAGTTCTTC. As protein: CSHLRTGYNEQFF.

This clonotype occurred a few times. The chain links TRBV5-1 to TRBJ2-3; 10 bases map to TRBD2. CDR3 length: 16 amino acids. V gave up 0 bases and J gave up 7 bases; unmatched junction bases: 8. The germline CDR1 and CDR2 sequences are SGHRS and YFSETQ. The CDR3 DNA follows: TGCGCCAGCAGCTTGGCTGCTAGCGGGAGTCTGTATACGCAGTATTTT. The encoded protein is CASSLAASGSLYTQYF.

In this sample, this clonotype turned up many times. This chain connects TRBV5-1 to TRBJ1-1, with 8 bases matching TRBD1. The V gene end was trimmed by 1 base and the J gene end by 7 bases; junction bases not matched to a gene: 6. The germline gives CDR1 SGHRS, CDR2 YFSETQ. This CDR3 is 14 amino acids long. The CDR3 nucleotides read TGCGCCAGCAGCTTGACAGGGGGAAGAGGTGAAGCTTTCTTT. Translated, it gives CASSLTGGRGEAFF.

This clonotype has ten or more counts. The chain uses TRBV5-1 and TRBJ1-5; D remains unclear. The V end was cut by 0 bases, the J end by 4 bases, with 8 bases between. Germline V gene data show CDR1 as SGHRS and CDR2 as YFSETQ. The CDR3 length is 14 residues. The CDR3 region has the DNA TGCGCCAGCAGCTTGGACAGTCAGAATCAGCCCCAGCATTTT. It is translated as CASSLDSQNQPQHF.

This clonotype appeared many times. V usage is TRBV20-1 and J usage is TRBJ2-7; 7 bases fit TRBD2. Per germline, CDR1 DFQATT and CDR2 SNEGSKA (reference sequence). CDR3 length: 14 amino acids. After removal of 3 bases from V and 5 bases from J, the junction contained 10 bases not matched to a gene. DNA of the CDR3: TGCAGTGCTAGTACCAGCGGGATCGGGAACGAGCAGTACTTC. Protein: CSASTSGIGNEQYF.

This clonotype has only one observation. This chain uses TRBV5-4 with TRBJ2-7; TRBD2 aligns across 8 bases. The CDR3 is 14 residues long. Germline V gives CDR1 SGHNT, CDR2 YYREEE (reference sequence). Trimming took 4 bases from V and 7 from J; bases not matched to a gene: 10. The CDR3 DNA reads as TGTGCCAGCAGCCCGGGAGGGACGCGACGGGAGCAGTACTTC. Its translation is CASSPGGTRREQYF.

The CDR3 here is CASSQDIGTGRDTQYF. In DNA, the CDR3 is TGCGCCAGCAGCCAAGATATTGGGACAGGCAGAGATACGCAGTATTTT. The chain employs TRBV4-3 and TRBJ2-3; 8 nucleotides match TRBD1. The trim removed 0 bases at V and 5 bases at J, leaving 7 bases unmatched. The CDR3 runs 16 residues. Germline V gene data show CDR1 as LGHNA and CDR2 as YSLEER.

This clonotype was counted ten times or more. In DNA, the CDR3 is TGTGCCAGCAGCTTAGGAGGGACCCAAGAGACCCAGTACTTC. This gives the protein CASSLGGTQETQYF. The J gene is TRBJ2-5, the V gene TRBV7-9; D assignment may be TRBD1 or TRBD2 (5 bases each). Germline V gene data show CDR1 as SEHNR and CDR2 as FQNEAQ (reference sequence). CDR3 length: 14 amino acids. V dropped 1 base and J dropped 1 base, with 7 bases sitting between them.

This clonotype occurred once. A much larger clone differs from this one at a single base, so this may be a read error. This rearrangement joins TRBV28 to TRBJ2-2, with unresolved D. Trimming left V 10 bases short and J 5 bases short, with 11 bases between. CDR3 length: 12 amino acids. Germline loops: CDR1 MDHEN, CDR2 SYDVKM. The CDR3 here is CANSPPTGELFF. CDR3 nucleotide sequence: TGTGCCAACAGCCCCCCTACCGGGGAGCTGTTTTTT.

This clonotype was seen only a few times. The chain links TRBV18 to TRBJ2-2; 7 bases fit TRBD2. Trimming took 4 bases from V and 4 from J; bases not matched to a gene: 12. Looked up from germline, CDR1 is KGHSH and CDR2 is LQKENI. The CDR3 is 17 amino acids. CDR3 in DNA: TGTGCCAGCTCACTTGCGGGAGCGCGGTTTGGCACCGGGGAGCTGTTTTTT. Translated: CASSLAGARFGTGELFF.

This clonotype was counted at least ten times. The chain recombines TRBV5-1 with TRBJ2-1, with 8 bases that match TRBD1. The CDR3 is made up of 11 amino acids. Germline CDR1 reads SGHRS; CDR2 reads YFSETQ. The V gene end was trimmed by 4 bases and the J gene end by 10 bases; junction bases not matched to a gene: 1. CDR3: CASSPGGEQFF. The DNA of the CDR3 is TGCGCCAGCAGCCCAGGGGGCGAGCAGTTCTTC.

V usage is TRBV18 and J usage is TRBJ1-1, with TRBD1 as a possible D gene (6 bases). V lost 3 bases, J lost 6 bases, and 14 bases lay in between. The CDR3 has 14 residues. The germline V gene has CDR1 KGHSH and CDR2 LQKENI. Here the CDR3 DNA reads TGTGCCAGCTCACCCGGTCAGGGGAGTGCTGAAGCTTTCTTT. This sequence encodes CASSPGQGSAEAFF.

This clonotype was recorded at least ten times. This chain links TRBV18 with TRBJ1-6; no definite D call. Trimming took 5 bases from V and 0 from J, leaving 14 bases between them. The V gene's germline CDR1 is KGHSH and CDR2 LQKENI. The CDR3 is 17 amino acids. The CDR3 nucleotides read TGTGCCAGCTCATCCAGAGGCGTGAGCTCCTATAATTCACCCCTCCACTTT. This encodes CASSSRGVSSYNSPLHF.

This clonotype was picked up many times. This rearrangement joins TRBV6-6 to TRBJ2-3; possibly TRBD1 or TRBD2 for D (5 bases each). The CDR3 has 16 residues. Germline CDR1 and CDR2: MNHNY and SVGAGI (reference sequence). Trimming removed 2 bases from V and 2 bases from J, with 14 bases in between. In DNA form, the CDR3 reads TGTGCCAGCAGTTACACTCCGGGACCACACACAGATACGCAGTATTTT. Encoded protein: CASSYTPGPHTDTQYF.